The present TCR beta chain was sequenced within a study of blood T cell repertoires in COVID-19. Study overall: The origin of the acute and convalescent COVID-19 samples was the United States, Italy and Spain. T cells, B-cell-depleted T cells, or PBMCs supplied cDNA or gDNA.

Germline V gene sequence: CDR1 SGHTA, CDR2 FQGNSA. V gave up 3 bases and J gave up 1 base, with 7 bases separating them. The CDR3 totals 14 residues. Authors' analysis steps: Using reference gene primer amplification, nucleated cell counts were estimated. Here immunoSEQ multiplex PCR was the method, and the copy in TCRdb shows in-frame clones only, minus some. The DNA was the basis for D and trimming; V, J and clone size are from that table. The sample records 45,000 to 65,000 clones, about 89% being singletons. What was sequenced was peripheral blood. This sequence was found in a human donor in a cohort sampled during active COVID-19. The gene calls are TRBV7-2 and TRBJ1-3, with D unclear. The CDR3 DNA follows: TGTGCCAGCAGCTTCTCCGGGTCTGGAAACACCATATATTTT. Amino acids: CASSFSGSGNTIYF.